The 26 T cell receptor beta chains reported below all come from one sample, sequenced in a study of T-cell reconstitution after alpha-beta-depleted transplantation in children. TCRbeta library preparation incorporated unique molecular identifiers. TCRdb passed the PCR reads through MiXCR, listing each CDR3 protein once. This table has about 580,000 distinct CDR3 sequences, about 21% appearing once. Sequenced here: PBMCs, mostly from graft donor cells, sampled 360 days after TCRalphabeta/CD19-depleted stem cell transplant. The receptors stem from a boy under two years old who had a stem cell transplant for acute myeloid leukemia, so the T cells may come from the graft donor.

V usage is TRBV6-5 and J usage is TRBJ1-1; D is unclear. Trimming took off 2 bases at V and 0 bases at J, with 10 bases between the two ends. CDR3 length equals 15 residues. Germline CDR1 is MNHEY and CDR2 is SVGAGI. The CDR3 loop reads CASSYDRGLNTEAFF. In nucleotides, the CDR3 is TGTGCCAGCAGTTACGACCGCGGATTGAACACTGAAGCTTTCTTT.

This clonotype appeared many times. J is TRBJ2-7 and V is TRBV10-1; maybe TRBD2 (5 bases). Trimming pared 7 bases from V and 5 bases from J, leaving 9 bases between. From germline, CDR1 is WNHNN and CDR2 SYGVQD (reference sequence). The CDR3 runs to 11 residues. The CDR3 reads CASKGGHEQYV. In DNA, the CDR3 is TGCGCCAGCAAGGGCGGGCACGAGCAGTACGTC.

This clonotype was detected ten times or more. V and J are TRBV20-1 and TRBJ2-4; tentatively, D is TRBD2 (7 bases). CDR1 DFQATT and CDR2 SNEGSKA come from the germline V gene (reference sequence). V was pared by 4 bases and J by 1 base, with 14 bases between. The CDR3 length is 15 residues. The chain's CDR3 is CSATKGGAAKNIQYF. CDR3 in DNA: TGCAGTGCTACGAAGGGGGGGGCGGCCAAAAACATTCAGTACTTC.

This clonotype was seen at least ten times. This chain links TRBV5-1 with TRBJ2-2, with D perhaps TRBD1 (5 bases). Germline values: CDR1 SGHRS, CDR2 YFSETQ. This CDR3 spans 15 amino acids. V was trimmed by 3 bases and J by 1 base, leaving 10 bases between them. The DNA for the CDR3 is TGCGCCAGCAGCTATTTCAGGGAGAACACCGGGGAGCTGTTTTTT. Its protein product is CASSYFRENTGELFF.

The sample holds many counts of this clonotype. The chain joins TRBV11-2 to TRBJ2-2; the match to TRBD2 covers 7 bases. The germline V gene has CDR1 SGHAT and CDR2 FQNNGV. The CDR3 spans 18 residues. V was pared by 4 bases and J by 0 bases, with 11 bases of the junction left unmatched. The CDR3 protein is CASSSPTSPRANTGELFF. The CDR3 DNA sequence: TGTGCCAGCAGCTCCCCGACTAGCCCCCGCGCGAACACCGGGGAGCTGTTTTTT.

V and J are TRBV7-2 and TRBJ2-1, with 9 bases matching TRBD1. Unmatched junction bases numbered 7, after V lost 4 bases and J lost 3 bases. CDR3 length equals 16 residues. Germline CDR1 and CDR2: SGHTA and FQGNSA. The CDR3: CASSSTGGPSYNEQFF. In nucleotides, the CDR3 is TGTGCCAGCAGCTCGACAGGGGGGCCTAGCTACAATGAGCAGTTCTTC. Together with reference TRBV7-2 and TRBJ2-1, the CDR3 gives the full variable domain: GAGVSQSPSNKVTEKGKDVELRCDPISGHTALYWYRQSLGQGLEFLIYFQGNSAPDKSGLPSDRFSAERTGGSVSTLTIQRTQQEDSAVYLCASSSTGGPSYNEQFFGPGTRLTVL.

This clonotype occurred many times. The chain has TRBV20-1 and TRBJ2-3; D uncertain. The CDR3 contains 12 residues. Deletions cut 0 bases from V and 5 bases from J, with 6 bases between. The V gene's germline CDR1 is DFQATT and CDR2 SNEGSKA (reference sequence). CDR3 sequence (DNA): TGCAGTGCTAGAGATCATCTAGATACGCAGTATTTT. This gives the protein CSARDHLDTQYF.

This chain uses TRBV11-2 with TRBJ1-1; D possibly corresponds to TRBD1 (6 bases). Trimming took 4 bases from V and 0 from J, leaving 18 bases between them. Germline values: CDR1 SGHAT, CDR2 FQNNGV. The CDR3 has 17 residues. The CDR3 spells CASSSAAGTSMNTEAFF. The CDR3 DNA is TGTGCCAGCAGCTCCGCCGCGGGGACATCTATGAACACTGAAGCTTTCTTT. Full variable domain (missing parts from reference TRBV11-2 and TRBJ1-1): EAGVAQSPRYKIIEKRQSVAFWCNPISGHATLYWYQQILGQGPKLLIQFQNNGVVDDSQLPKDRFSAERLKGVDSTLKIQPAKLEDSAVYLCASSSAAGTSMNTEAFFGQGTRLTVV.

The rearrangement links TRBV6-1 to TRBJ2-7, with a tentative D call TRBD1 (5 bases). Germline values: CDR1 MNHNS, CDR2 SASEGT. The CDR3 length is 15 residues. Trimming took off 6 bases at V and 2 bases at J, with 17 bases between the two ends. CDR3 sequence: CASSRQLRATYEQYF. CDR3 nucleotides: TGTGCCAGCAGCCGACAGCTTAGGGCTACCTACGAGCAGTACTTC.

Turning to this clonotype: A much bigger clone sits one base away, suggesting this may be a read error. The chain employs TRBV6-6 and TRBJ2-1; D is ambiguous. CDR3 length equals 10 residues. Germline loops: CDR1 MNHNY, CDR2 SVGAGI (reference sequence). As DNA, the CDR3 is TGTGACAGCAAGGACAATGAGCAGTTCTTC. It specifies CDSKDNEQFF.

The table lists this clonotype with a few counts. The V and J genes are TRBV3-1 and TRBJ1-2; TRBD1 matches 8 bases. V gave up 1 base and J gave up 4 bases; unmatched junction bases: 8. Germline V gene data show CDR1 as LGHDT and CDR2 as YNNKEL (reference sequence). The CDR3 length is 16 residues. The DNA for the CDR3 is TGTGCCAGCAGCCAAGGTGGGGGACAGGAAGGCTATGGCTACACCTTC. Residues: CASSQGGGQEGYGYTF. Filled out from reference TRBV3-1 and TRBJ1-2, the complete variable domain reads DTAVSQTPKYLVTQMGNDKSIKCEQNLGHDTMYWYKQDSKKFLKIMFSYNNKELIINETVPNRFSPKSPDKAHLNLHINSLELGDSAVYFCASSQGGGQEGYGYTFGSGTRLTVV.

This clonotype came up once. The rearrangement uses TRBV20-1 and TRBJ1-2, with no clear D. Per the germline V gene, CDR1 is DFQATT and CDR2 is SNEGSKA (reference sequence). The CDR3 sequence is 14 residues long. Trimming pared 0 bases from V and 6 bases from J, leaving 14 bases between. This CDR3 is CSARDLGGRDGYTF. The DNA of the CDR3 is TGCAGTGCTAGAGATCTCGGAGGGAGGGATGGCTACACCTTC.

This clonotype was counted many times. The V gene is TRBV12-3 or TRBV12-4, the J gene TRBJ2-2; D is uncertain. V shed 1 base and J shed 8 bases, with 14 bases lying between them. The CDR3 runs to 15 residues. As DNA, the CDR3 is TGTGCCAGCAGTTTAGGGTCCCCCTCGTCTGGGGAGCTGTTTTTT. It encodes CASSLGSPSSGELFF.

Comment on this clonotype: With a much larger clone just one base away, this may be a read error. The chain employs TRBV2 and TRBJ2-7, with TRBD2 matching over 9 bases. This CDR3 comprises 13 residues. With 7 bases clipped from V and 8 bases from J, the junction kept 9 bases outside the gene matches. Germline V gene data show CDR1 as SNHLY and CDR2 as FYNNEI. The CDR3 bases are TGTGCCAGCAACGGCGGGGGGGCTCACCAGCAGTACGTC. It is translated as CASNGGGAHQQYV.

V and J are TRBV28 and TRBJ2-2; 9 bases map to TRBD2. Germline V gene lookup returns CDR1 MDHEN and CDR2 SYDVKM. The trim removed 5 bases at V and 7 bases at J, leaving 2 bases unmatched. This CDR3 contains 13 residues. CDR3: CASSVSGGGELFF. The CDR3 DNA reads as TGTGCCAGCAGTGTTAGCGGGGGCGGGGAGCTGTTTTTT. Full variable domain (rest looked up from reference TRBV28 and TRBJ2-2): DVKVTQSSRYLVKRTGEKVFLECVQDMDHENMFWYRQDPGLGLRLIYFSYDVKMKEKGDIPEGYSVSREKKERFSLILESASTNQTSMYLCASSVSGGGELFFGEGSRLTVL.

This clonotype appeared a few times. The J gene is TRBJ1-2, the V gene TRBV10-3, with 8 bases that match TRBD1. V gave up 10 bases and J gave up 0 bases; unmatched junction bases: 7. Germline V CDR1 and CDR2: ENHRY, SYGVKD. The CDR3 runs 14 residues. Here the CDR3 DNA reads TGTGCCACCGGGACAGGACCCGCTAACTATGGCTACACCTTC. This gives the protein CATGTGPANYGYTF.

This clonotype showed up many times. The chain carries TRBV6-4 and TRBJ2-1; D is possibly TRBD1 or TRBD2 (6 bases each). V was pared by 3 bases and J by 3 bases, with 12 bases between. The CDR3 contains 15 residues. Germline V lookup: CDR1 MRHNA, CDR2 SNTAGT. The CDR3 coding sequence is TGTGCCAGCAGTGAGGAGGGGGGTTACTACAATGAGCAGTTCTTC. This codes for CASSEEGGYYNEQFF.

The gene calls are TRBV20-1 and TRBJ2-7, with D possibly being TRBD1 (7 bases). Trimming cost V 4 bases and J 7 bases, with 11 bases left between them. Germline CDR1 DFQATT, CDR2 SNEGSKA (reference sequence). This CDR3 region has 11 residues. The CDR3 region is CSAKGAGEQYV. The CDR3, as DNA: TGCAGTGCTAAGGGGGCGGGGGAGCAGTACGTC.

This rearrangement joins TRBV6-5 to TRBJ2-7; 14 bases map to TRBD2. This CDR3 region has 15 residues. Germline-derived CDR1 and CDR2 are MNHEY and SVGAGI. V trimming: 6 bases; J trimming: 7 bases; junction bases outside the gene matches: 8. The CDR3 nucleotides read TGTGCCAGCAGAAAAGGGACTAGCGGGGGAAGGGAGCAGTACTTC. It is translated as CASRKGTSGGREQYF.

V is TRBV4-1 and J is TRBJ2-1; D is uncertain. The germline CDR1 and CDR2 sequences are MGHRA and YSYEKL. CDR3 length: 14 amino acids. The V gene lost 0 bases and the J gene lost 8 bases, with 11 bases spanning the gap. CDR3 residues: CASSQDWKLHEQFF. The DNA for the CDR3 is TGCGCCAGCAGCCAAGATTGGAAGCTGCATGAGCAGTTCTTC.

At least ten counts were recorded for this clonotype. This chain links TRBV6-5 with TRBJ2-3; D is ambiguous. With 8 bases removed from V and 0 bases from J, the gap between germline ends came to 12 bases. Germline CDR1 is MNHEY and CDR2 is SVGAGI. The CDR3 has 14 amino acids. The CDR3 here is CASSDGPSTDTQYF. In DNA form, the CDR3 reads TGTGCCAGCTCGGACGGTCCTAGCACAGATACGCAGTATTTT.

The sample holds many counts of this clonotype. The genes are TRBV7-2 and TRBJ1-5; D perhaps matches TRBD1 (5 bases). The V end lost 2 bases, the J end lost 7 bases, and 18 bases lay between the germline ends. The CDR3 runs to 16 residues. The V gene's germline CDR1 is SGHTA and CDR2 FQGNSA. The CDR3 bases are TGTGCCAGCAGCTTACGTTTTGGGGGGAATCGCCAGCCCCAGCATTTT. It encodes CASSLRFGGNRQPQHF.

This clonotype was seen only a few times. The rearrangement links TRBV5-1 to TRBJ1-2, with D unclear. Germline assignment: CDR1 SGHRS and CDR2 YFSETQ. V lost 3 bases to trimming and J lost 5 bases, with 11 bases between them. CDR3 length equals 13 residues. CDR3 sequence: CASSSLDTYGYTF. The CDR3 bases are TGCGCCAGCAGCTCTCTAGACACGTATGGCTACACCTTC.

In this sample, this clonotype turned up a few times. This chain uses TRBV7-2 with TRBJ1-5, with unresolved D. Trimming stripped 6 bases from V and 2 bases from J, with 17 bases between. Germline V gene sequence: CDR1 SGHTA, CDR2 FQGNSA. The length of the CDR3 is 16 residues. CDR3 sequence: CASSQPWGMGNQPQHF. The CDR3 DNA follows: TGTGCCAGCAGTCAACCCTGGGGTATGGGCAATCAGCCCCAGCATTTT.

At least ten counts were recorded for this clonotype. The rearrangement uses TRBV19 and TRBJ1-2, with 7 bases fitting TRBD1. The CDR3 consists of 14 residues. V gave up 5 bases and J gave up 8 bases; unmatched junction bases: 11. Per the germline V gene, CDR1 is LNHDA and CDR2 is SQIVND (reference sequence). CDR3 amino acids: CASSPGQAYYGYTF. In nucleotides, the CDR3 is TGTGCCAGTAGTCCCGGACAGGCCTATTACGGCTACACCTTC.

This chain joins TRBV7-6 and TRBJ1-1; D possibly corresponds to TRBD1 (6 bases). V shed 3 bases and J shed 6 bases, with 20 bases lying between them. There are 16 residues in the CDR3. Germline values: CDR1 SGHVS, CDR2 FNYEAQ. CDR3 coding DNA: TGTGCCAGCAGCTTGTCCGGCGCGGGGGCAAAATCTGAAGCTTTCTTT. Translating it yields CASSLSGAGAKSEAFF.